The 8 T cell receptor beta chains given below trace back to one sample, sequenced in a study of OX40 agonist ivuxolimab in advanced cancers. Clones were sequenced by immunoSEQ multiplex PCR, and TCRdb holds only the in-frame ones, with some missing. The sample has about 67,000 clones, about 85% seen once. The specimen was CD4+ or CD8+ T cells sorted from blood, collected in a trial of the OX40 agonist ivuxolimab. Every receptor here comes from an adult with an advanced solid tumor such as melanoma, head and neck, liver or kidney cancer.

The V call is TRBV28, the J call TRBJ2-5; D is undetermined. CDR3 length: 15 amino acids. The germline gives CDR1 MDHEN, CDR2 SYDVKM. V shed 4 bases and J shed 2 bases, with 14 bases lying between them. Written as DNA, the CDR3 is TGTGCCAGCAGTTCTGGTCAGCCTGGGCAAGAGACCCAGTACTTC. Translating gives CASSSGQPGQETQYF. The complete variable domain, with remaining parts taken from reference TRBV28 and TRBJ2-5, reads DVKVTQSSRYLVKRTGEKVFLECVQDMDHENMFWYRQDPGLGLRLIYFSYDVKMKEKGDIPEGYSVSREKKERFSLILESASTNQTSMYLCASSSGQPGQETQYFGPGTRLLVL.

This rearrangement joins TRBV29-1 to TRBJ2-7, with D possibly being TRBD1 (6 bases). V was trimmed by 6 bases and J by 3 bases, leaving 18 bases between them. The CDR3 runs 14 residues. Germline V lookup: CDR1 SQVTM, CDR2 ANQGSEA. Here the CDR3 reads CSVLRDTGHYEQYF. The CDR3 nucleotides read TGCAGCGTCCTCCGGGACACCGGGCACTACGAGCAGTACTTC.

The J gene is TRBJ2-3, the V gene TRBV28, with 12 bases aligning to TRBD2. The V gene's germline CDR1 is MDHEN and CDR2 SYDVKM. The CDR3 length is 15 residues. With V trimmed by 8 bases and J by 2 bases, 5 bases remained unmatched. CDR3 loop: CASDLAGGPTDTQYF. DNA of the CDR3: TGTGCCAGCGATCTAGCGGGAGGGCCCACAGATACGCAGTATTTT.

V is TRBV6-4 and J is TRBJ1-1; unclear D gene. V was trimmed by 6 bases and J by 0 bases, leaving 11 bases between them. The CDR3 contains 14 residues. Germline CDR1 and CDR2: MRHNA and SNTAGT. DNA of the CDR3: TGTGCCAGCAGAGAGGACGGACTGAACACTGAAGCTTTCTTT. This gives the protein CASREDGLNTEAFF.

The CDR3 loop is CASSPRDSDQPQHF. CDR3 DNA: TGTGCCAGCTCACCCAGGGACAGCGACCAGCCCCAGCATTTT. The V call is TRBV18, the J call TRBJ1-5; TRBD1 matches at 7 bases. The V and J ends lost 3 bases and 7 bases, in that order; junction bases with no gene match: 6. The CDR3 loop spans 14 amino acids. The V gene's germline CDR1 is KGHSH and CDR2 LQKENI.

The chain carries TRBV5-1 and TRBJ1-4, with a tentative D call TRBD1 (6 bases). CDR3 length: 15 amino acids. Trimming cost V 1 base and J 2 bases, with 9 bases left between them. CDR1 is SGHRS and CDR2 is YFSETQ in the germline V gene. CDR3 in amino acids: CASSLRTDTNEKLFF. The CDR3 DNA sequence: TGCGCCAGCAGCTTGCGGACAGACACTAATGAAAAACTGTTTTTT.

By sample share, this clone is medium-sized (0.01 to 0.1%). The chain carries TRBV6-5 and TRBJ2-3, with a tentative D call TRBD1 (6 bases). The V end lost 4 bases, the J end lost 6 bases, and 17 bases lay between the germline ends. This CDR3 has 15 amino acids. The V gene's germline CDR1 is MNHEY and CDR2 SVGAGI. CDR3 bases: TGTGCCAGCAGTTTAAGGGACAAAAGATTCGATACGCAGTATTTT. Protein product: CASSLRDKRFDTQYF.

This chain joins TRBV23-1 and TRBJ2-5; 10 bases map to TRBD2. TRBV23-1 is an open reading frame, and its role is uncertain. J gave up 3 bases and V 7 bases, and 8 bases lay outside the gene matches. The CDR3 sequence is 15 residues long. The CDR3: CASIGSGREEETQYF. The CDR3, as DNA: TGCGCCAGCATCGGGAGCGGGAGGGAAGAAGAGACCCAGTACTTC.